This entry is about one T cell receptor (beta chain). TCRdb keeps only in-frame clones here, not all; method: immunoSEQ multiplex PCR. The data contain about 93,000 clones, 85% to 95% of them singletons. Germline loops: CDR1 MNHNS, CDR2 SASEGT. V dropped 5 bases and J dropped 8 bases, with 6 bases sitting between them. This CDR3 has 11 residues. This specimen belongs to a study of T cell changes during pregnancy in multiple sclerosis. The chain joins TRBV6-1 to TRBJ1-4; D unresolved. The material sequenced was peripheral blood, taken after pregnancy. The origin of this receptor is a female donor with multiple sclerosis, enrolled in a pregnancy study. CDR3 amino acids: CASSRVEKLFF. The CDR3 DNA is TGTGCCAGCAGTCGTGTCGAAAAACTGTTTTTT.